This entry lists 12 T cell receptor beta chains sequenced from one sample in a study of immune evolution from preneoplasia to lung adenocarcinoma. Assay: immunoSEQ multiplex PCR; the TCRdb copy retains only in-frame clones and omits some. Here the sample spans around 9,900 clones, roughly 91% being singletons. Sequenced: FFPE invasive lung adenocarcinoma tissue. These receptors were taken from an older person with invasive lung adenocarcinoma. Some clones in this sample may be carry-over from other donors' samples.

The rearrangement links TRBV19 to TRBJ2-3; 9 nucleotides line up with TRBD2. The CDR3 loop spans 18 amino acids. Unmatched junction bases numbered 15, after V lost 6 bases and J lost 2 bases. From germline, CDR1 is LNHDA and CDR2 SQIVND (reference sequence). The CDR3 loop is CASRTSSLAGSYTDTQYF. For the CDR3, the DNA is TGTGCCAGTAGAACCTCCTCACTAGCGGGCTCCTACACAGATACGCAGTATTTT.

The chain carries TRBV29-1 and TRBJ2-5; 9 nucleotides agree with TRBD2. J was trimmed by 5 bases and V by 4 bases; bases with no gene match: 20. This CDR3 is 18 amino acids long. The germline V gene has CDR1 SQVTM and CDR2 ANQGSEA. This CDR3 is CSVVPTGGLASFQETQYF. CDR3 bases: TGCAGCGTTGTGCCAACCGGGGGACTAGCTAGTTTCCAGGAGACCCAGTACTTC.

This chain joins TRBV2 and TRBJ2-7; 7 bases are shared with TRBD1. V shed 6 bases and J 5 bases; nucleotides not matched to a gene: 13. Germline V lookup: CDR1 SNHLY, CDR2 FYNNEI. The CDR3 totals 15 residues. CDR3 nucleotide sequence: TGTGCCAGCAGCGAGCTCGGGACAGCAAGAAACGAGCAGTACTTC. Translation: CASSELGTARNEQYF.

Points on this clone: Additional DNA sequences in this sample encode the identical CDR3. This chain connects TRBV5-8 to TRBJ1-1; TRBD1 might be the D (6 bases). The length of the CDR3 is 14 residues. CDR1 SGHTS and CDR2 YDEGEE come from the germline V gene. The V gene lost 1 base and the J gene lost 5 bases, with 12 bases spanning the gap. CDR3 DNA: TGTGCCAGCAGCTTGCAAGGGGGAGAAACTGAAGCTTTCTTT. It yields the protein CASSLQGGETEAFF.

The sample holds one count of this clone. The chain has TRBV10-2 and TRBJ2-1; no reliable D call. The V gene lost 2 bases and the J gene lost 4 bases, with 12 bases spanning the gap. Looked up from germline, CDR1 is WSHSY and CDR2 is SAAADI. The CDR3 is 15 amino acids. CDR3 sequence reads: CASSERSAVYNEQFF. The CDR3 coding sequence is TGCGCCAGCAGTGAGAGGAGCGCGGTTTACAATGAGCAGTTCTTC.

V and J are TRBV2 and TRBJ2-5; possibly TRBD1 for D (6 bases). This CDR3 is 14 amino acids long. Germline V gene sequence: CDR1 SNHLY, CDR2 FYNNEI. V was cut by 8 bases and J by 0 bases, with 13 bases left in between. CDR3 sequence: CASSGTSYQETQYF. The CDR3 DNA follows: TGTGCCAGCTCCGGGACAAGCTACCAAGAGACCCAGTACTTC.

The chain uses TRBV14 and TRBJ2-7; D is perhaps TRBD1 (6 bases). CDR3 size: 13 residues. Looked up from germline, CDR1 is SGHDN and CDR2 is FVKESK. The germline V and J ends were trimmed by 1 base and 8 bases, with 12 bases remaining between them. CDR3: CASSQALTGKQYF. Written as DNA, the CDR3 is TGTGCCAGCAGCCAAGCCCTCACAGGGAAGCAGTACTTC.

This chain links TRBV30 with TRBJ2-5; TRBD1 agrees at 7 bases. CDR3 length equals 11 residues. The germline V gene has CDR1 GTSNPN and CDR2 SVGIG (reference sequence). CDR3 protein: CAGGRTETQYF. CDR3 in DNA: TGTGCAGGGGGCAGGACTGAGACCCAGTACTTC.

The chain uses TRBV4-1 and TRBJ2-7; D unclear. Germline CDR1 MGHRA, CDR2 YSYEKL. The CDR3 consists of 13 residues. The V end lost 0 bases, the J end lost 6 bases, and 9 bases lay between the germline ends. The CDR3 reads CASSQDPWREQYF. The CDR3 bases are TGCGCCAGCAGCCAAGATCCGTGGCGCGAGCAGTACTTC.

This clone was detected once. The J gene is TRBJ2-3, the V gene TRBV4-1; D perhaps matches TRBD2 (5 bases). Per the germline V gene, CDR1 is MGHRA and CDR2 is YSYEKL. This CDR3 spans 16 amino acids. The V end lost 5 bases, the J end lost 0 bases, and 15 bases lay between the germline ends. CDR3 residues: CASSSDGVTSTDTQYF. The CDR3 nucleotides read TGCGCCAGCAGCTCTGACGGGGTTACTAGCACAGATACGCAGTATTTT.

The V gene is TRBV6-1, the J gene TRBJ1-1, with D perhaps TRBD1 (6 bases). Trimming shortened V by 1 base and J by 5 bases, and 11 bases separated the two germline ends. Per germline, CDR1 MNHNS and CDR2 SASEGT. The CDR3 length is 14 residues. The CDR3 sequence: CASSEVGRGTEAFF. The CDR3 DNA reads TGTGCCAGCAGTGAAGTAGGCAGGGGAACTGAAGCTTTCTTT.

The chain is built from TRBV5-1 and TRBJ1-2; unclear D gene. The CDR3 has 13 residues. Germline CDR1 SGHRS, CDR2 YFSETQ. The germline V and J ends were trimmed by 4 bases and 6 bases, with 13 bases remaining between them. CDR3 protein: CASSPSGVDGYTF. CDR3 bases: TGCGCCAGCAGCCCCTCGGGTGTCGATGGCTACACCTTC.